This T cell receptor beta chain emerged from a study of vaccination effects on CD4 cells after COVID-19. Looking at the study overall: Median timing of post-vaccine samples was 72 days after the second dose. Every well housed some 1.8 million PBMC, which grew in culture alongside roughly 10 IU/ml IL-2 and around 9.4 ug/ml peptides.

Study-wide results and caveats: Sampling in the study covered few convalescent patients and included no early post-infection timepoints.

Profiling relied on immunoSEQ multiplex PCR, and the TCRdb table lists in-frame clones only, not all of them. The profile covers 30,000 or so clones, with 74% appearing a single time and more than 13% taken by the ten largest. Upon completion of around 9 days in culture, CD4+ T cells were isolated. Each person got two doses of an mRNA SARS-CoV-2 vaccine, BNT162b2 or mRNA-1273. Trimming shortened V by 2 bases and J by 4 bases, and 6 bases separated the two germline ends. This CDR3 contains 13 residues. Germline values: CDR1 MNHNS, CDR2 SASEGT. Worth noting for this clone: Its antigen is not known.

The chain is built from TRBV6-1 and TRBJ1-5; no clear D gene. The specimen comprised CD4+ T cells from PBMCs cultured without peptide, sampled after COVID-19 vaccination. The receptor's source is a human donor who received a COVID-19 vaccine. The DNA for the CDR3 is TGTGCCAGCAGTGAAACCAGGAATCAGCCCCAGCATTTT. Protein sequence: CASSETRNQPQHF.